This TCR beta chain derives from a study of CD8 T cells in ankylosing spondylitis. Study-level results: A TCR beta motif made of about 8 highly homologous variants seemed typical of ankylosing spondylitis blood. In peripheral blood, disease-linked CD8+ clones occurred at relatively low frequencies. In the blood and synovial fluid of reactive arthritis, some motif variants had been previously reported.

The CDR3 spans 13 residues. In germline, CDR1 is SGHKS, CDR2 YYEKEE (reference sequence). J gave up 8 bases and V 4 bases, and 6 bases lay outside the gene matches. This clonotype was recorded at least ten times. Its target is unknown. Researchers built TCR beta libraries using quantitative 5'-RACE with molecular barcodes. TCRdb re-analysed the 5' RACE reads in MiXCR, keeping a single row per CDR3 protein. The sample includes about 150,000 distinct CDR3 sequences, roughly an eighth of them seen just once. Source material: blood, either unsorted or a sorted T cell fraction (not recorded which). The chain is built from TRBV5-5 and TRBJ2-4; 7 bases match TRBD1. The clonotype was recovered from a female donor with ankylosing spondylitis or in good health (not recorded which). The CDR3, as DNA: TGTGCCAGCAGCCGGACAGGCGGCGACATTCAGTACTTC. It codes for CASSRTGGDIQYF.